This TCR beta chain was observed in a study of blood T cell repertoires in COVID-19. As for the study in general: The study drew acute and convalescent COVID-19 samples from the United States, Italy and Spain. PBMCs, B-cell-depleted T cells, or T cells were the source of the cDNA or gDNA that made up the material.

Original handling: Reference gene primer amplification yielded estimated nucleated cell counts. Clones were sequenced by immunoSEQ multiplex PCR, and TCRdb holds only the in-frame ones, with some missing. The V and J calls and the clone size are those of that table, but D and trimming were determined from the DNA. The sample has approximately 100,000 clones, about nine tenths seen once; the top ten hold approximately 5.1%. This CDR3 comprises 15 residues. Deletions cut 5 bases from V and 1 base from J, with 14 bases between. Germline CDR1 SGHVS, CDR2 FQNEAQ. The J gene is TRBJ1-2, the V gene TRBV7-8, with a tentative D call TRBD1 (6 bases). The sequenced sample consisted of peripheral blood. This TCR was recovered from a man aged 70 or older with acute or convalescent COVID-19. CDR3 in DNA: TGTGCCAGCAGCCAGGACAGTAATTTTAACTATGGCTACACCTTC. This codes for CASSQDSNFNYGYTF.